This T cell receptor beta chain was identified during a study of beta chain features in type 1 diabetes. At least ten counts were recorded for this clone. Additional DNA sequences in this sample encode the identical CDR3. Looked up from germline, CDR1 is LGHNA and CDR2 is YSLEER. The CDR3 has 14 residues. The V end lost 0 bases, the J end lost 2 bases, and 8 bases lay between the germline ends. Investigators reverse transcribed all isolated RNA, so they sequenced expressed TCRB transcripts. The data were produced by immunoSEQ multiplex PCR, yet TCRdb's version contains in-frame clones alone and is incomplete. The profile covers 300,000 to 350,000 clones, with under 8.5% appearing a single time and 0.44% taken by the ten largest.

The V and J genes are TRBV4-3 and TRBJ2-7; possibly TRBD1 for D (5 bases). The sample consisted of central memory CD4+ T cells from blood. This TCR came from a woman aged 18-29 years in good health. The CDR3 region has the DNA TGCGCCAGCAGCCAAGATTCAGGGCCCTACGAGCAGTACTTC. Its translation: CASSQDSGPYEQYF.